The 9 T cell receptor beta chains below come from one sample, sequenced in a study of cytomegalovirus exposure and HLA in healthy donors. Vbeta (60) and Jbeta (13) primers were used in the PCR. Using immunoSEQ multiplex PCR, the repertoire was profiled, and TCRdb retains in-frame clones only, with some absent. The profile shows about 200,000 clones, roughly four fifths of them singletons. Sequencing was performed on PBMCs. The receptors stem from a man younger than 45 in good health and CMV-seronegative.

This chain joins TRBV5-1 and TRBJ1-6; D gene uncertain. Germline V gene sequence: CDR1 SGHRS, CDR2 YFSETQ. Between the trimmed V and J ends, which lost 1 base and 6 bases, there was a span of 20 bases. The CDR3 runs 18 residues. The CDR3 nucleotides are TGCGCCAGCAGCTTGACGTCGGGTCAGACTCTTTCTAATTCACCCCTCCACTTT. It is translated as CASSLTSGQTLSNSPLHF.

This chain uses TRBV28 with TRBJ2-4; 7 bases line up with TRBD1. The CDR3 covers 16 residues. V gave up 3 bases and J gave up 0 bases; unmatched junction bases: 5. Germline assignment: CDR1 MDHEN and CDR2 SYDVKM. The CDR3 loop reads CASSFQGELAKNIQYF. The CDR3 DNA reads TGTGCCAGCAGTTTCCAGGGGGAACTAGCCAAAAACATTCAGTACTTC. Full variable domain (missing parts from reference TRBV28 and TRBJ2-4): DVKVTQSSRYLVKRTGEKVFLECVQDMDHENMFWYRQDPGLGLRLIYFSYDVKMKEKGDIPEGYSVSREKKERFSLILESASTNQTSMYLCASSFQGELAKNIQYFGAGTRLSVL.

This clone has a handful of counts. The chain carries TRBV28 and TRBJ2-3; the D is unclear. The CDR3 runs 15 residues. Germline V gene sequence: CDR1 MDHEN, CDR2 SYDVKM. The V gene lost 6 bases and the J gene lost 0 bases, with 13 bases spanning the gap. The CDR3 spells CASSTYPYSTDTQYF. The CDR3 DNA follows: TGTGCCAGCAGCACCTACCCCTATAGCACAGATACGCAGTATTTT.

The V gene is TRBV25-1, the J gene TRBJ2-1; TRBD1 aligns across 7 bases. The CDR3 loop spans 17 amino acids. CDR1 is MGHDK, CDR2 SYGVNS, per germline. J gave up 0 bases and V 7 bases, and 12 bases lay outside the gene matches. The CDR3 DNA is TGTGCCAGCACCCCCGGACAGGTCCATAGCTCCTACAATGAGCAGTTCTTC. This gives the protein CASTPGQVHSSYNEQFF.

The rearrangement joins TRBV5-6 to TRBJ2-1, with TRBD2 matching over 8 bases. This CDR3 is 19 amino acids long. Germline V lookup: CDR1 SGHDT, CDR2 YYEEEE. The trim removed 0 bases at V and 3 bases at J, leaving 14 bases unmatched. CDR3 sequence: CASSLAGLAGLRNYNEQFF. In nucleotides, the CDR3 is TGTGCCAGCAGCTTGGCCGGGCTAGCGGGCCTAAGAAACTACAATGAGCAGTTCTTC.

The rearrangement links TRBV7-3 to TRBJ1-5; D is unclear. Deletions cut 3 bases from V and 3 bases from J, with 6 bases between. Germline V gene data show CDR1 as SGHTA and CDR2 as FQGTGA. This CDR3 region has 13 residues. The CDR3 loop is CASSFADNQPQHF. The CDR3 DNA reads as TGTGCCAGCAGCTTCGCGGACAATCAGCCCCAGCATTTT.

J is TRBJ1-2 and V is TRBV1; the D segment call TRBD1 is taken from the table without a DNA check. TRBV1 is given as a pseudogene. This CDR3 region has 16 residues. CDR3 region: CTSSQAGTGVNYGYTF. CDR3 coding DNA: TGCACCAGCAGCCAGGCCGGGACAGGGGTGAACTATGGCTACACCTTC.

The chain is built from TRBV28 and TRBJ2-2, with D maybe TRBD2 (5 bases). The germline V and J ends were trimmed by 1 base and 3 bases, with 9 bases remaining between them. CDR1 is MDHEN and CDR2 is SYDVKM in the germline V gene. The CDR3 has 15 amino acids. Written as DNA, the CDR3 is TGTGCCAGCAGTTTATCCCCGGACTACACCGGGGAGCTGTTTTTT. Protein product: CASSLSPDYTGELFF.

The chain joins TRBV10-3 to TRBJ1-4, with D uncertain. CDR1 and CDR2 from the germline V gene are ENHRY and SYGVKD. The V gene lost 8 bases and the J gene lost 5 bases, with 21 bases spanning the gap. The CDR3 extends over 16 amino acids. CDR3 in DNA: TGTGCCATCGGGCGACACCAACCGACCCTCAATGAAAAACTGTTTTTT. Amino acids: CAIGRHQPTLNEKLFF.